This T cell receptor beta chain was sequenced during a study of CD8+ T cells in alopecia areata. On the study more broadly: The study gave treated patients oral tofacitinib at 5 to 10 mg twice daily.

Extraction and reverse transcription of RNA yielded cDNA as the sequencing template. The assay was immunoSEQ multiplex PCR, and TCRdb's table has in-frame clones only and misses some. The sample gives 150,000 to 200,000 clones, 50% to 60% of which show up once; approximately 3.5% is in the top ten. This sample's treatment: oral pan-JAK inhibitor, 5-10 mg twice daily. The investigators collected lesional scalp punch biopsies and peripheral blood from alopecia areata patients. CDR3 length: 16 residues. V lost 4 bases, J lost 4 bases, and 11 bases stayed unmatched. CDR1 and CDR2 from the germline V gene are MNHEY and SVGAGI.

This sample comprised CD4+ T cells sorted from blood, obtained at week 4, from a patient treated with tofacitinib. V and J are TRBV6-5 and TRBJ1-1, with TRBD1 identical over 8 bases. This clonotype originated in a human donor with alopecia areata. This CDR3 is CASSSTTGVRITEAFF. The DNA for the CDR3 is TGTGCCAGCAGTTCGACGACAGGGGTACGAATCACTGAAGCTTTCTTT.